At least ten counts were recorded for the clone carrying this T cell receptor (beta chain). Its cognate antigen is unknown. The ends lost 6 bases at V and 1 base at J; junction bases unmatched: 5. This CDR3 contains 16 residues. From germline, CDR1 is ENHRY and CDR2 SYGVKD. These data belong to a study of T cells in Graves' hyperthyroidism and ophthalmopathy. Overall study results and limits: Within blood appeared most thyroid clonotypes that had expanded above 0.001. The model predicted ophthalmopathy a median around seven months before onset.

Amplification of TCR beta CDR3 regions used RNA as the template. First-round RT-PCR of the TCR CDR3 relied on the HTBI primer set. TCRdb redid the calling of the multiplex PCR reads with MiXCR, one entry per CDR3 protein. This table has hundreds of thousands of distinct CDR3 sequences, around 13% appearing once. This receptor was obtained from a woman between 18 and 29 years old with Graves' hyperthyroidism. The J gene is TRBJ2-1, the V gene TRBV10-3; 11 bases are a match to TRBD2. What was sequenced was blood. The CDR3 is CAIRVSSGRSYNEQFF. The CDR3 region has the DNA TGTGCCATCAGGGTATCTAGCGGGAGGTCCTACAATGAGCAGTTCTTC.